This TCR beta chain was obtained from a study of T cell responses to AZD1222 COVID-19 vaccine. The CDR3 is made up of 17 amino acids. The germline gives CDR1 SEHNR, CDR2 FQNEAQ (reference sequence). Trimming removed 2 bases at V and 6 bases at J, with 20 bases between. The data were produced by immunoSEQ multiplex PCR, yet TCRdb's version contains in-frame clones alone and is incomplete. The sample has about 140,000 clones; 89% are singletons. V usage is TRBV7-9 and J usage is TRBJ1-5; maybe TRBD1 (5 bases). The clonotype originates from an adult in good health. The specimen comprised peripheral blood, sampled on day 0 of AZD1222 vaccination. The CDR3 nucleotides are TGTGCCAGCAGCTTAAAAGGGGCTTTACCGGATTTTCAGCCCCAGCATTTT. Encoded protein: CASSLKGALPDFQPQHF. The variable domain in full, completed from reference TRBV7-9 and TRBJ1-5, reads DTGVSQNPRHKITKRGQNVTFRCDPISEHNRLYWYRQTLGQGPEFLTYFQNEAQLEKSRLLSDRFSAERPKGSFSTLEIQRTEQGDSAMYLCASSLKGALPDFQPQHFGDGTRLSIL.